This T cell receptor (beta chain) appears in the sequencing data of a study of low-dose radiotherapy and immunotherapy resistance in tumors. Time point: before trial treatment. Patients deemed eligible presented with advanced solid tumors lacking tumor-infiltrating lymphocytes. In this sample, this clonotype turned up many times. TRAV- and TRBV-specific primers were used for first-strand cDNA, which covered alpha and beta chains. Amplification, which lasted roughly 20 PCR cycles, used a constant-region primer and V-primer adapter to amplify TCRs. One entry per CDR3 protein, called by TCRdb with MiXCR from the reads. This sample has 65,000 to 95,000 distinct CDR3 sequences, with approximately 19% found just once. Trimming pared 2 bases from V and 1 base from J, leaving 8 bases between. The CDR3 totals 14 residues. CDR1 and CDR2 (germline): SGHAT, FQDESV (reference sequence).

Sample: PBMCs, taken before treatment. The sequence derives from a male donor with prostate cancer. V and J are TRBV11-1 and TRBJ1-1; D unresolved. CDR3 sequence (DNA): TGTGCCAGCAGCTTAAGTCTGAAGAACACTGAAGCTTTCTTT. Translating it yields CASSLSLKNTEAFF.